This T cell receptor (beta chain) was obtained from a study of T cells in localized non-small cell lung cancer. Turning to this clone: Its specificity is not known.

Clones were sequenced by immunoSEQ multiplex PCR, and TCRdb holds only the in-frame ones, with some missing. The table lists about 26,000 clones, around 90% of them singletons. Study outcomes and limitations: Higher adjacent-lung clonality was associated with shorter survival. The study found T cell clonality highest in uninvolved adjacent lung, above tumor.

The germline V gene has CDR1 KGHSH and CDR2 LQKENI. Trimming cost V 3 bases and J 3 bases, with 15 bases left between them. The CDR3 is 15 residues long. The chain links TRBV18 to TRBJ2-7; D remains ambiguous. This specimen consisted of peripheral blood, obtained before any cancer treatment. The clonotype comes from a female donor at least 60 years old with stage II squamous cell lung carcinoma. The CDR3 region has the DNA TGTGCCAGCTCACCGACCGTTGTGCCTAACTACGAGCAGTACTTC. It yields the protein CASSPTVVPNYEQYF.